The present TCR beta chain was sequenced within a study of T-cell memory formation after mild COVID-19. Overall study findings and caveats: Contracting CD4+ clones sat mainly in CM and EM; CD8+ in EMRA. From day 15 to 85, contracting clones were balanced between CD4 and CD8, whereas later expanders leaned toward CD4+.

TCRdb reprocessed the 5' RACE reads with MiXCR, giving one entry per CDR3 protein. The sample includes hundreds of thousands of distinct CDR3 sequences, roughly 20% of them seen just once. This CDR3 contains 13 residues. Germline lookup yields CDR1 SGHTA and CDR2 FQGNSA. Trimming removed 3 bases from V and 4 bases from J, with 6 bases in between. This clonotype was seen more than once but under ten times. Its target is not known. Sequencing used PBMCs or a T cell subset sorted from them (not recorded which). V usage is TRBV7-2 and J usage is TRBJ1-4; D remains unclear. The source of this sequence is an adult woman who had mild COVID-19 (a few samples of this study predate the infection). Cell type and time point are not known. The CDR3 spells CASSFVRNEKLFF. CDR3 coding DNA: TGTGCCAGCAGCTTCGTCCGTAATGAAAAACTGTTTTTT.